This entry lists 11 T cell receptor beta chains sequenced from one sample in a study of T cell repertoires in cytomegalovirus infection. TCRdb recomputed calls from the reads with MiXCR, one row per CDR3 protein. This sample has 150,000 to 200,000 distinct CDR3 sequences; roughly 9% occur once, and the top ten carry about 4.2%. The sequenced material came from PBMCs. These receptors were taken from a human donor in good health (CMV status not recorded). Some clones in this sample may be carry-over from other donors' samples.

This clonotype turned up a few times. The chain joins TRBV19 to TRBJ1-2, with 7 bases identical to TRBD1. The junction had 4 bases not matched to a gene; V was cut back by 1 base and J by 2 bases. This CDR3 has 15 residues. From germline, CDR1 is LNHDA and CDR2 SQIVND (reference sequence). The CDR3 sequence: CASSIAGTANYGYTF. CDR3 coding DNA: TGTGCCAGTAGTATAGCTGGGACAGCCAACTATGGCTACACCTTC.

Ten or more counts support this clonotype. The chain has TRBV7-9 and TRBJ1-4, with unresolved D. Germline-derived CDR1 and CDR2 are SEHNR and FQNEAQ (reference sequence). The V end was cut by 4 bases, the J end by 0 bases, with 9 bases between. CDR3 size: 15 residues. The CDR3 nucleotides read TGTGCCAGCAGCTCGACGGTAGCAACTAATGAAAAACTGTTTTTT. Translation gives CASSSTVATNEKLFF. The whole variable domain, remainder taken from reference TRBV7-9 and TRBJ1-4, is DTGVSQNPRHKITKRGQNVTFRCDPISEHNRLYWYRQTLGQGPEFLTYFQNEAQLEKSRLLSDRFSAERPKGSFSTLEIQRTEQGDSAMYLCASSSTVATNEKLFFGSGTQLSVL.

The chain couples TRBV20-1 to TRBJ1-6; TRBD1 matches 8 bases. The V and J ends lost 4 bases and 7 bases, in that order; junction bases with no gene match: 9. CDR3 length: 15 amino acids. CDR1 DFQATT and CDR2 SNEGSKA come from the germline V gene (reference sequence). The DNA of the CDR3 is TGCAGTGCTAACAGGGGACAGGAGAAAAATTCACCCCTCCACTTT. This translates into CSANRGQEKNSPLHF.

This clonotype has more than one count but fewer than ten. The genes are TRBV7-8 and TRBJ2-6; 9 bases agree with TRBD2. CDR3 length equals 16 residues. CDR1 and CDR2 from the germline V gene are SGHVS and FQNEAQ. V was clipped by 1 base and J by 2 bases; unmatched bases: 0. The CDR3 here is CASSLGGGAGANVLTF. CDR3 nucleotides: TGTGCCAGCAGCTTAGGCGGGGGGGCTGGGGCCAACGTCCTGACTTTC.

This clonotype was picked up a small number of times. CDR3 region: CSVALASGRTYEQYF. Written as DNA, the CDR3 is TGCAGCGTTGCTCTGGCTAGCGGGAGGACCTACGAGCAGTACTTC. This chain uses TRBV29-1 with TRBJ2-7, with TRBD2 matching over 11 bases. The V and J ends lost 4 bases and 2 bases, in that order; junction bases with no gene match: 7. Germline values: CDR1 SQVTM, CDR2 ANQGSEA. The CDR3 contains 15 residues.

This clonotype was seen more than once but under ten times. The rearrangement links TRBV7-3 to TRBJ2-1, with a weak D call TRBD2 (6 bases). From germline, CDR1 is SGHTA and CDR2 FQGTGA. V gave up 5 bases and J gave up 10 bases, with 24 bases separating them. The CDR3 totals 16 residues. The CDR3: CASSDPPEGLKEEQFF. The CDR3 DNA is TGTGCCAGCAGCGACCCACCCGAGGGACTGAAGGAAGAGCAGTTCTTC.

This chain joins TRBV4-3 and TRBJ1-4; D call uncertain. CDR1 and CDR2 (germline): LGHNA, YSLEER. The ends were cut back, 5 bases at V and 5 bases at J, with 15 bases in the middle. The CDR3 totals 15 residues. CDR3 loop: CASSSSRGTNEKLFF. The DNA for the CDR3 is TGCGCCAGCAGCAGCAGCCGGGGTACCAATGAAAAACTGTTTTTT.

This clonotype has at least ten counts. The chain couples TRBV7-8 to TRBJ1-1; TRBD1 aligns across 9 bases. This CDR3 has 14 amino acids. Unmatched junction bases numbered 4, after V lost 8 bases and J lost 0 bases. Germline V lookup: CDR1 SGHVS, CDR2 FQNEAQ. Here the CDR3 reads CASGRDRVNTEAFF. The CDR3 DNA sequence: TGTGCCAGCGGCCGGGACAGGGTGAACACTGAAGCTTTCTTT. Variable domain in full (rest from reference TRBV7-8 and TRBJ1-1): GAGVSQSPRYKVAKRGQDVALRCDPISGHVSLFWYQQALGQGPEFLTYFQNEAQLDKSGLPSDRFFAERPEGSVSTLKIQRTQQEDSAVYLCASGRDRVNTEAFFGQGTRLTVV.

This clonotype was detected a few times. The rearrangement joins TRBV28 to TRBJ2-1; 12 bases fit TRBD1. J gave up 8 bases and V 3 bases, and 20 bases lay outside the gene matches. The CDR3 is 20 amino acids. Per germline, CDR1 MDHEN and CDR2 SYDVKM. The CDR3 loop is CASSLWDRGLWTGPGHEQFF. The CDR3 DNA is TGTGCCAGCAGTTTGTGGGACAGGGGGCTTTGGACGGGGCCCGGCCATGAGCAGTTCTTC.

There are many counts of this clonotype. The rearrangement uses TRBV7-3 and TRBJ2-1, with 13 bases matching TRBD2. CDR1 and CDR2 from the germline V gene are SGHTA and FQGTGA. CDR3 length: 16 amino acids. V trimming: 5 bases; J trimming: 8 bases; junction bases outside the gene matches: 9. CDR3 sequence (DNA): TGTGCCAGCAGCCTCAGGACTAGCGGGAGTGAAGATGAGCAGTTCTTC. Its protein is CASSLRTSGSEDEQFF.

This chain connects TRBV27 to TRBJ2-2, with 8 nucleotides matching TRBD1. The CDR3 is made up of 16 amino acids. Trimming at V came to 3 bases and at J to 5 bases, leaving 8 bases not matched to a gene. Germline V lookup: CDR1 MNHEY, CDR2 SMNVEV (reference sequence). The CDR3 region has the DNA TGTGCCAGCAGTTTTATTGACAGGGGTGGAACCGGGGAGCTGTTTTTT. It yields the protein CASSFIDRGGTGELFF.